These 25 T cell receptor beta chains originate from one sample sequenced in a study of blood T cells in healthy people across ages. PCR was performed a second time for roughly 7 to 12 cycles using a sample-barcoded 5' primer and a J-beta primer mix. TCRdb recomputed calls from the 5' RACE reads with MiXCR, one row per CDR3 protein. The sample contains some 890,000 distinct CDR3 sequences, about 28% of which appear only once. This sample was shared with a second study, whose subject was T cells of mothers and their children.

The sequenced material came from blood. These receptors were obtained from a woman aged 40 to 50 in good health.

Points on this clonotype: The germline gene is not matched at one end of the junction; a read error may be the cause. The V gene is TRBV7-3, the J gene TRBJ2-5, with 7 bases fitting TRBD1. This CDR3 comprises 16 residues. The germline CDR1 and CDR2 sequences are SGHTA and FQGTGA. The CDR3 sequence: CVSSLGPSATGDEQYF. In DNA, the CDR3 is TGTGTCAGCAGCTTAGGCCCCTCTGCAACAGGGGATGAGCAGTACTTC.

CDR3: CASSQDPLARTYF. The CDR3 nucleotides are TGCGCCAGCAGCCAAGATCCGCTGGCAAGGACGTACTTC. This rearrangement joins TRBV4-1 to TRBJ2-7; D remains unclear. The germline V gene has CDR1 MGHRA and CDR2 YSYEKL. V was pared by 0 bases and J by 12 bases, with 15 bases between. The CDR3 has 13 residues.

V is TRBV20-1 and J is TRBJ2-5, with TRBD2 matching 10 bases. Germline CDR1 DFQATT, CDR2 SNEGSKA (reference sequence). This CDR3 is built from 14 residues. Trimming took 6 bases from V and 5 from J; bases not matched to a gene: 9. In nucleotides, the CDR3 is TGCAGTGCCACAAGAGCGGGGGGGAGGGAGACCCAGTACTTC. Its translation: CSATRAGGRETQYF.

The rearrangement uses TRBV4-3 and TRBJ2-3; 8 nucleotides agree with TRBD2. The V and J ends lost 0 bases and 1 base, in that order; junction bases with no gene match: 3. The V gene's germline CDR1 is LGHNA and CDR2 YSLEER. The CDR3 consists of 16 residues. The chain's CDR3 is CASSQDRGLGTDTQYF. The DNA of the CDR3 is TGCGCCAGCAGCCAAGATCGGGGACTAGGCACAGATACGCAGTATTTT.

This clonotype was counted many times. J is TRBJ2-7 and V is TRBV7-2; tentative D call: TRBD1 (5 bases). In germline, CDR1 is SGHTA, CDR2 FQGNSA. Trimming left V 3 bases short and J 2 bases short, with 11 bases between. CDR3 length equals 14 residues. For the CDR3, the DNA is TGTGCCAGCAGCTTTGGACAACCAACCTACGAGCAGTACTTC. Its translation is CASSFGQPTYEQYF.

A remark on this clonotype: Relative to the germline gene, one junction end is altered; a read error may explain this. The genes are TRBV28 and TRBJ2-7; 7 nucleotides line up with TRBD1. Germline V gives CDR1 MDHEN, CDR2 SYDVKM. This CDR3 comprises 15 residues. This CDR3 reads CASSPPTGYFYERYF. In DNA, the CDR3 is TGTGCCAGCAGCCCTCCGACAGGGTACTTCTACGAGCGGTACTTC. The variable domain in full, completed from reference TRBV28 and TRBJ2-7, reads DVKVTQSSRYLVKRTGEKVFLECVQDMDHENMFWYRQDPGLGLRLIYFSYDVKMKEKGDIPEGYSVSREKKERFSLILESASTNQTSMYLCASSPPTGYFYERYFGPGTRLTVT.

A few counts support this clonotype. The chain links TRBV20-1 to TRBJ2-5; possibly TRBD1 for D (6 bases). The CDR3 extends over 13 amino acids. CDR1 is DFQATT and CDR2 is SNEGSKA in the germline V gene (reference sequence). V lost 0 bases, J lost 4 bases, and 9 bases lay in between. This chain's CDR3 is CSAREHRVETQYF. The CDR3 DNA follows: TGCAGTGCTAGAGAACACAGGGTAGAGACCCAGTACTTC.

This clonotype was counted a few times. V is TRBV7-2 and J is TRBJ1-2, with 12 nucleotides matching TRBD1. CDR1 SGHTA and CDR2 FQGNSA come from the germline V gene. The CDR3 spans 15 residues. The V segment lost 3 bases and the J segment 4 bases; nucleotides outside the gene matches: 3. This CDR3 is CASSFGTGGTYGYTF. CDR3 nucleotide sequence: TGTGCCAGCAGCTTTGGGACAGGGGGCACCTATGGCTACACCTTC.

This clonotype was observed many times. The CDR3 nucleotides read TGCGCCAGCAGCTTGACAGGGTACAATCCTGACGAGCAGTACTTC. Translating it yields CASSLTGYNPDEQYF. The gene calls are TRBV5-1 and TRBJ2-7, with a weak D call TRBD1 (6 bases). Trimming took 1 base from V and 5 from J, leaving 16 bases between them. CDR1 and CDR2 from the germline V gene are SGHRS and YFSETQ. This CDR3 is 15 amino acids long.

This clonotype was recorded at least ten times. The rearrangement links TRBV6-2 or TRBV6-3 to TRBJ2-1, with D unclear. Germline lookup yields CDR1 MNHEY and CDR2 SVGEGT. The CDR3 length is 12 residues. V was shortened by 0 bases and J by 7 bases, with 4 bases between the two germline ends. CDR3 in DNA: TGTGCCAGCAGTTACTCGCGAAATGAGCAGTTCTTC. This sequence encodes CASSYSRNEQFF.

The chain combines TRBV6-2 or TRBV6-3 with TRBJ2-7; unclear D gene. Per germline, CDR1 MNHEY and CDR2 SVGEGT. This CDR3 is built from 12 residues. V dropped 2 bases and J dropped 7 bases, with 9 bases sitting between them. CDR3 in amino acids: CASSYPTNEQYF. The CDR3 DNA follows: TGTGCCAGCAGTTACCCCACCAATGAGCAGTACTTC.

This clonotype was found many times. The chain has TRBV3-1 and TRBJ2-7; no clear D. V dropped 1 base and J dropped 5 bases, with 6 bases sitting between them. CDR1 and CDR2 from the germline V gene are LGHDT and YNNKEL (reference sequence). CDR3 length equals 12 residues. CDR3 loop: CASSQVRHEQYF. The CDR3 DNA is TGTGCCAGCAGCCAAGTCAGACACGAGCAGTACTTC.

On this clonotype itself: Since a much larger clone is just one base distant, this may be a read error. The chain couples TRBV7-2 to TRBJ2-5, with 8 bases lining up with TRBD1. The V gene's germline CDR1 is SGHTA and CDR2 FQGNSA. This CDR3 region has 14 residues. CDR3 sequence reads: CASSWTGLQETRYF. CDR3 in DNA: TGTGCCAGCAGCTGGACAGGGCTCCAAGAGACCCGGTACTTC.

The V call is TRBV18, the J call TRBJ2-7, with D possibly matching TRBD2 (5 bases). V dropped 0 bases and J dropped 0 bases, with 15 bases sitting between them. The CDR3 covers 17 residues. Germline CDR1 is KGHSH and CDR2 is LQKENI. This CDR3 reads CASSPPNTEANSYEQYF. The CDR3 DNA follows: TGTGCCAGCTCACCACCCAATACGGAGGCCAACTCCTACGAGCAGTACTTC.

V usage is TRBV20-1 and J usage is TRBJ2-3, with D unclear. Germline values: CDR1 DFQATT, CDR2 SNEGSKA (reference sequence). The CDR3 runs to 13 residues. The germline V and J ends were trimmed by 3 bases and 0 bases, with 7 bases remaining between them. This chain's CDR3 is CSAREISTDTQYF. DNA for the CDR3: TGCAGTGCTAGGGAGATCAGCACAGATACGCAGTATTTT.

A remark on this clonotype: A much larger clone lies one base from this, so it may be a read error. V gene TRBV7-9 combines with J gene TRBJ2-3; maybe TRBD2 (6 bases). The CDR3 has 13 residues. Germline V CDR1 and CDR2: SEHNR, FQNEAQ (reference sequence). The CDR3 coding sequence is TGTGCCAGCAGATTCACTAGCACAGATGCGCAGTATTTT. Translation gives CASRFTSTDAQYF.

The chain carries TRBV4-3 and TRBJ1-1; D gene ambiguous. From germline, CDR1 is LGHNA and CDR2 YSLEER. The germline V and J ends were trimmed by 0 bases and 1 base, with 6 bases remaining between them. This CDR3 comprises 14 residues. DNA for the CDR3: TGCGCCAGCAGCCAAGACACGTCGAACACTGAAGCTTTCTTT. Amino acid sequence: CASSQDTSNTEAFF.

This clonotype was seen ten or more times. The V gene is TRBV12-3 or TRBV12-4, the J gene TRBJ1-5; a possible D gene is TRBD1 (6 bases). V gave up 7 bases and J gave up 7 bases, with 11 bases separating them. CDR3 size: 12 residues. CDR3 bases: TGTGCCAGCACCATAAGGGGGCAGCCCCAGCATTTT. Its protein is CASTIRGQPQHF.

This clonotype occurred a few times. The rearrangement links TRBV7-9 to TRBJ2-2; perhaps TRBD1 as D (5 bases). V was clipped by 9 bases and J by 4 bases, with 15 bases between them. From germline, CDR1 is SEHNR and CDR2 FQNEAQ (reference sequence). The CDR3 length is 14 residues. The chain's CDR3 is CARTQGLGTGELFF. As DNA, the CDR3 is TGTGCCAGGACCCAGGGTCTCGGCACCGGGGAGCTGTTTTTT.

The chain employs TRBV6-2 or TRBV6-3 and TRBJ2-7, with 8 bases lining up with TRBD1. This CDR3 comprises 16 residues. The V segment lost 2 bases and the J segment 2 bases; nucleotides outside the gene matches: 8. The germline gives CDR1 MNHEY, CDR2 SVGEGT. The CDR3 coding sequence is TGTGCCAGCAGTTACCCAGGACAGGGACTGACCTACGAGCAGTACTTC. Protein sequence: CASSYPGQGLTYEQYF.

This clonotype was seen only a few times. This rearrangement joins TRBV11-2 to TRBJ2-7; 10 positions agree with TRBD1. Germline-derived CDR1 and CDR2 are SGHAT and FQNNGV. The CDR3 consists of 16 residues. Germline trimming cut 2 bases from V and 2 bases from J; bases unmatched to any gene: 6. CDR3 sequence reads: CASSLLGDRGTYEQYF. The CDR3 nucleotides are TGTGCCAGCAGCTTACTGGGGGACAGGGGTACCTACGAGCAGTACTTC.

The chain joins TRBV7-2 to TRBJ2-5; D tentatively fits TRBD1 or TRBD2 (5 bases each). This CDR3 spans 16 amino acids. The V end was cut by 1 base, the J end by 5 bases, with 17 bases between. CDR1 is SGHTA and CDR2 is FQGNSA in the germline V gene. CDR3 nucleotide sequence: TGTGCCAGCAGCTTAGGAGACAGTCTTCGGGGCGAGACCCAGTACTTC. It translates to CASSLGDSLRGETQYF.

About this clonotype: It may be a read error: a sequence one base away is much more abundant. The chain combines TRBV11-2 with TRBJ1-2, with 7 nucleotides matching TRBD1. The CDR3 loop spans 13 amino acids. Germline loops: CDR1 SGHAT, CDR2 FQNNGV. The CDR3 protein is CASSSTGAYGHTF. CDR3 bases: TGTGCCAGCAGCTCCACAGGGGCATATGGCCACACCTTC.

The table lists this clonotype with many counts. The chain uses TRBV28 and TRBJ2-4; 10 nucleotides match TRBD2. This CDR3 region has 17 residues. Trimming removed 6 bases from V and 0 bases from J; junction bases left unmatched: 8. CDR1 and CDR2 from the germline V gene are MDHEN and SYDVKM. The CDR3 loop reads CASSELAGTLAKNIQYF. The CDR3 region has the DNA TGTGCCAGCAGCGAACTAGCGGGGACCTTAGCCAAAAACATTCAGTACTTC.

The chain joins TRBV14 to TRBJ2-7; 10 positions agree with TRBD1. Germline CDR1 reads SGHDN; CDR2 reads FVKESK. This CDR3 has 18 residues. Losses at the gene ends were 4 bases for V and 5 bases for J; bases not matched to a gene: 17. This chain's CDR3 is CASSPNAVTRDRGHEQYF. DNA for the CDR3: TGTGCCAGCAGCCCCAACGCAGTTACCCGGGACAGGGGCCACGAGCAGTACTTC.